This T cell receptor beta chain was identified in a study of blood T cell repertoires in COVID-19. V was clipped by 1 base and J by 8 bases; unmatched bases: 4. The germline gives CDR1 SGHTA, CDR2 FQGNSA. This CDR3 contains 15 residues. Libraries were prepared by immunoSEQ multiplex PCR; TCRdb keeps only in-frame clonotypes and omits some of them. The sample carries some 140,000 clones, around 86% recorded once. The sample consisted of PBMCs or T cells enriched from blood (not recorded which). This TCR derives from a man aged 30 to 39 who had recovered from COVID-19. The V call is TRBV7-2, the J call TRBJ1-4; 10 bases are shared with TRBD1. CDR3 region: CASSLGTGGVEKLFF. The CDR3 coding sequence is TGTGCCAGCAGCTTAGGGACAGGGGGAGTGGAAAAACTGTTTTTT.